The T cell receptor (beta chain) under discussion was sequenced for a study of identical twins. Germline lookup yields CDR1 MNHNS and CDR2 SASEGT. CDR3 length equals 17 residues. V dropped 4 bases and J dropped 2 bases, with 15 bases sitting between them. From the 5' RACE reads, TCRdb called clonotypes with MiXCR, one entry per CDR3 protein. The table lists 1.5 million to 2 million distinct CDR3 sequences, 25% to 35% of them singletons, with more than 0.25% in the top ten. This receptor was obtained from a newborn girl in good health. Sequencing was carried out using cord blood. The rearrangement joins TRBV6-1 to TRBJ2-6; D ambiguous. Written as DNA, the CDR3 is TGTGCCAGCAGTGGGGTGTACCTAGTGGCTGGGGCCAACGTCCTGACTTTC. Translating it yields CASSGVYLVAGANVLTF.